Sequencing of this T cell receptor beta chain was carried out in a study of OX40 agonist ivuxolimab in advanced cancers. Study results and caveats: CD8+ T cells (on average) carried more expanded clones than CD4+ T cells.

Worth noting for this clone: Its antigen is currently unknown.

Assay used: immunoSEQ multiplex PCR; TCRdb lists only in-frame clones, some missing. This table has about 19,000 clones, about 77% appearing once. From germline, CDR1 is ENHRY and CDR2 SYGVKD. The CDR3 is made up of 15 amino acids. V shed 3 bases and J 5 bases; nucleotides not matched to a gene: 7. The chain couples TRBV10-3 to TRBJ2-5; 9 nucleotides agree with TRBD1. The source material was CD4+ or CD8+ T cells sorted from blood, sampled in a trial of the OX40 agonist ivuxolimab. This receptor was obtained from an adult with an advanced solid tumor such as melanoma, head and neck, liver or kidney cancer. The CDR3 bases are TGTGCCATCAGTGACCCGGGACAGGGAGGCGAGACCCAGTACTTC. Protein: CAISDPGQGGETQYF.